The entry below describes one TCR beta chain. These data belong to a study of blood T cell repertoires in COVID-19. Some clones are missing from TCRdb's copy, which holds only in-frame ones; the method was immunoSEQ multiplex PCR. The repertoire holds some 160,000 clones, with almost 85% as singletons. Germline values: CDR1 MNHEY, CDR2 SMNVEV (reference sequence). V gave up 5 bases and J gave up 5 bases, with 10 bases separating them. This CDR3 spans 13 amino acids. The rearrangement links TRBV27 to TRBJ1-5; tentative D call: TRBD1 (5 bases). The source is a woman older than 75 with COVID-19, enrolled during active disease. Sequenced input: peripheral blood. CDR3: CASSVQAHQPQHF. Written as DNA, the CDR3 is TGTGCCAGCAGTGTACAGGCCCATCAGCCCCAGCATTTT.